A single sample is the source of the 27 T cell receptor beta chains below, sequenced in a study of cytomegalovirus exposure and HLA in healthy donors. PCR amplification relied on 60 Vbeta primers (plus 13 Jbeta primers). Clones were read by immunoSEQ multiplex PCR, and TCRdb kept only the in-frame ones, dropping some. The table shows over 150,000 clones, with about four fifths occurring only once. The sequenced material came from PBMCs. The receptors come from a man aged 18 to 35 in good health and CMV-seronegative.

The chain is built from TRBV25-1 and TRBJ2-1, with a tentative D call TRBD1 (5 bases). The germline gives CDR1 MGHDK, CDR2 SYGVNS. V was trimmed by 7 bases and J by 9 bases, leaving 16 bases between them. The CDR3 totals 13 residues. CDR3 residues: CASTARQGAEQFF. CDR3 sequence (DNA): TGTGCCAGCACCGCCCGGCAGGGCGCTGAGCAGTTCTTC.

The genes are TRBV7-3 and TRBJ2-5, with D hard to call. The CDR3 totals 13 residues. Germline loops: CDR1 SGHTA, CDR2 FQGTGA. Trimming removed 0 bases at V and 5 bases at J, with 7 bases between. The CDR3 DNA sequence: TGTGCCAGCAGCTTAACGAGTCTGGAGACCCAGTACTTC. Amino acid sequence: CASSLTSLETQYF.

This clone showed up just once. This sequence joins TRBV9 and TRBJ2-5; 9 positions match TRBD1. Germline V gene data show CDR1 as SGDLS and CDR2 as YYNGEE. The CDR3 extends over 17 amino acids. The V gene end was trimmed by 0 bases and the J gene end by 4 bases; junction bases not matched to a gene: 10. The CDR3 DNA reads TGTGCCAGCAGCGTAGGCAGTGGGACAGGGATCGGAGAGACCCAGTACTTC. This codes for CASSVGSGTGIGETQYF.

The chain carries TRBV9 and TRBJ2-2, with TRBD2 matching 14 bases. The junction had 7 bases not matched to a gene; V was cut back by 2 bases and J by 4 bases. CDR1 SGDLS and CDR2 YYNGEE come from the germline V gene. The CDR3 loop spans 18 amino acids. CDR3 loop: CASSVGLAGGSFTGELFF. The CDR3 coding sequence is TGTGCCAGCAGCGTCGGACTAGCGGGGGGTTCTTTCACCGGGGAGCTGTTTTTT.

This chain links TRBV6-1 with TRBJ1-1, with D possibly matching TRBD1 (6 bases). From germline, CDR1 is MNHNS and CDR2 SASEGT. V lost 5 bases, J lost 4 bases, and 11 bases lay in between. CDR3 size: 13 residues. In DNA form, the CDR3 reads TGTGCCAGCAGTTATACAGGGACCACTGAAGCTTTCTTT. Translated, it gives CASSYTGTTEAFF.

V gene TRBV11-3 combines with J gene TRBJ2-3; 9 bases align to TRBD1. Per the germline V gene, CDR1 is SGHNT and CDR2 is YENEEA. J gave up 4 bases and V 8 bases, and 16 bases lay outside the gene matches. CDR3 length: 17 residues. CDR3 loop: CASRLRITGGAADTQYF. The DNA of the CDR3 is TGTGCCAGCCGTCTAAGGATAACAGGGGGCGCGGCAGATACGCAGTATTTT.

This chain connects TRBV18 to TRBJ1-5; D perhaps matches TRBD1 (5 bases). CDR3 size: 18 residues. CDR1 and CDR2 (germline): KGHSH, LQKENI. V dropped 0 bases and J dropped 0 bases, with 15 bases sitting between them. CDR3 amino acids: CASSPPGLGHNSNQPQHF. CDR3 nucleotide sequence: TGTGCCAGCTCACCACCGGGGCTGGGGCATAATAGCAATCAGCCCCAGCATTTT. The full variable domain, its missing parts supplied by reference TRBV18 and TRBJ1-5, is NAGVMQNPRHLVRRRGQEARLRCSPMKGHSHVYWYRQLPEEGLKFMVYLQKENIIDESGMPKERFSAEFPKEGPSILRIQQVVRGDSAAYFCASSPPGLGHNSNQPQHFGDGTRLSIL.

The rearrangement joins TRBV12-5 to TRBJ2-7, with D perhaps matching TRBD1 (6 bases). This CDR3 region has 13 residues. Germline V CDR1 and CDR2: LGHNT, FRNRAP. V was cut by 7 bases and J by 4 bases, with 14 bases left in between. CDR3: CASAIGTPYEQYF. As DNA, the CDR3 is TGTGCTAGTGCTATCGGGACACCGTACGAGCAGTACTTC.

The CDR3 is CASSFQRGRVEKLFF. CDR3 sequence (DNA): TGTGCCAGCAGTTTTCAACGCGGCAGGGTTGAAAAACTGTTTTTT. The chain employs TRBV28 and TRBJ1-4; D is perhaps TRBD1 (5 bases). V lost 3 bases and J lost 7, with 15 bases in between. This CDR3 spans 15 amino acids. Germline CDR1 and CDR2: MDHEN and SYDVKM. The full variable domain, with the rest looked up from reference TRBV28 and TRBJ1-4, is DVKVTQSSRYLVKRTGEKVFLECVQDMDHENMFWYRQDPGLGLRLIYFSYDVKMKEKGDIPEGYSVSREKKERFSLILESASTNQTSMYLCASSFQRGRVEKLFFGSGTQLSVL.

The chain carries TRBV25-1 and TRBJ2-1; D is ambiguous. The V end was cut by 1 base, the J end by 2 bases, with 6 bases between. Germline lookup yields CDR1 MGHDK and CDR2 SYGVNS. The CDR3 loop spans 14 amino acids. The CDR3 DNA reads as TGTGCCAGCAGTGAATTCCCAACCTACAATGAGCAGTTCTTC. Its translation: CASSEFPTYNEQFF.

This clone was counted a few times. The gene calls are TRBV4-2 and TRBJ1-4, with 7 bases identical to TRBD1. This CDR3 has 16 residues. Germline trimming cut 0 bases from V and 8 bases from J; bases unmatched to any gene: 9. Germline values: CDR1 LGHNA, CDR2 YNFKEQ. CDR3 loop: CASSQEETQGREKLFF. CDR3 sequence (DNA): TGTGCCAGCAGCCAAGAAGAGACACAGGGGCGGGAAAAACTGTTTTTT.

This clone turned up a few times. The CDR3 region is CASSSKGAQTQYF. DNA for the CDR3: TGTGCCAGCTCCAGTAAGGGGGCTCAGACCCAGTACTTC. The V gene is TRBV5-6, the J gene TRBJ2-5, with 7 bases aligning to TRBD1. Losses at the gene ends were 7 bases for V and 6 bases for J; bases not matched to a gene: 9. From germline, CDR1 is SGHDT and CDR2 YYEEEE. This CDR3 has 13 residues.

This clone has more than one count but fewer than ten. This chain joins TRBV6-5 and TRBJ2-3; TRBD2 matches 12 bases. The CDR3 loop spans 14 amino acids. From germline, CDR1 is MNHEY and CDR2 SVGAGI. J lost 6 bases, V lost 8 bases, and 6 bases had no gene match. The CDR3 DNA is TGTGCCAGCCAACTAGCGGGGGGTCTGGATACGCAGTATTTT. This translates into CASQLAGGLDTQYF.

The genes are TRBV30 and TRBJ1-1, with 8 bases fitting TRBD1. The CDR3 has 15 residues. The V gene's germline CDR1 is GTSNPN and CDR2 SVGIG (reference sequence). With V trimmed by 3 bases and J by 0 bases, 6 bases remained unmatched. The CDR3 loop reads CAWRAGGRLNTEAFF. The CDR3 coding sequence is TGTGCCTGGAGGGCAGGGGGCCGATTGAACACTGAAGCTTTCTTT.

This clone was seen a single time. The genes are TRBV21-1 and TRBJ2-1; the listed D gene, TRBD1, was not tested against the DNA. TRBV21-1 is described as a pseudogene. The CDR3 totals 15 residues. The chain's CDR3 is CASSKLDSSYNEQFF. DNA of the CDR3: TGTGCCAGCAGCAAACTAGACAGTTCCTACAATGAGCAGTTCTTC.

This clone was detected once. V and J are TRBV4-3 and TRBJ2-2, with 7 bases that match TRBD2. This CDR3 has 17 amino acids. Germline lookup yields CDR1 LGHNA and CDR2 YSLEER. V dropped 0 bases and J dropped 2; count of bases not matched to a gene: 6. CDR3 loop: CASSQDLAGGNTGELFF. The CDR3 DNA sequence: TGCGCCAGCAGCCAAGATTTAGCGGGCGGTAACACCGGGGAGCTGTTTTTT.

This sequence joins TRBV5-1 and TRBJ1-6; 7 nucleotides agree with TRBD1. The CDR3 contains 15 residues. J was trimmed by 6 bases and V by 2 bases; bases with no gene match: 5. Germline CDR1 SGHRS, CDR2 YFSETQ. CDR3 in amino acids: CASSFKGAFNSPLHF. The CDR3 DNA is TGCGCCAGCAGCTTCAAGGGGGCGTTTAATTCACCCCTCCACTTT. The full variable domain, with the rest looked up from reference TRBV5-1 and TRBJ1-6, is KAGVTQTPRYLIKTRGQQVTLSCSPISGHRSVSWYQQTPGQGLQFLFEYFSETQRNKGNFPGRFSGRQFSNSRSEMNVSTLELGDSALYLCASSFKGAFNSPLHFGNGTRLTVT.

This clone was seen a handful of times. The chain employs TRBV7-9 and TRBJ1-4; D might be TRBD1 (5 bases). Trimming left V 5 bases short and J 0 bases short, with 10 bases between. This CDR3 contains 15 residues. Per the germline V gene, CDR1 is SEHNR and CDR2 is FQNEAQ (reference sequence). The DNA for the CDR3 is TGTGCCAGCAGCCCGCAGGGTGCAACTAATGAAAAACTGTTTTTT. It is translated as CASSPQGATNEKLFF.

V is TRBV4-1 and J is TRBJ2-4, with 9 bases matching TRBD2. Trimming at V came to 3 bases and at J to 1 base, leaving 7 bases not matched to a gene. Germline V gives CDR1 MGHRA, CDR2 YSYEKL. The CDR3 totals 17 residues. CDR3 DNA: TGCGCCAGCAGCCATGGGGGGAGCGGGGGGGCCAAAAACATTCAGTACTTC. Its protein is CASSHGGSGGAKNIQYF.

V usage is TRBV5-1 and J usage is TRBJ1-2; a weak D match, TRBD1 (6 bases). Germline V lookup: CDR1 SGHRS, CDR2 YFSETQ. CDR3 length: 14 residues. V lost 8 bases to trimming and J lost 7 bases, with 21 bases between them. This CDR3 is CASEDPARGRGYTF. The CDR3 bases are TGCGCCAGTGAAGACCCGGCCAGGGGACGTGGCTACACCTTC. Full variable domain (outside the CDR3, taken from reference TRBV5-1 and TRBJ1-2): KAGVTQTPRYLIKTRGQQVTLSCSPISGHRSVSWYQQTPGQGLQFLFEYFSETQRNKGNFPGRFSGRQFSNSRSEMNVSTLELGDSALYLCASEDPARGRGYTFGSGTRLTVV.

The chain employs TRBV19 and TRBJ2-1, with D unclear. The CDR3 consists of 13 residues. Trimming stripped 7 bases from V and 4 bases from J, with 11 bases between. CDR1 and CDR2 from the germline V gene are LNHDA and SQIVND (reference sequence). In DNA, the CDR3 is TGTGCCAGTATTGATAGCCCTTACAATGAGCAGTTCTTC. It codes for CASIDSPYNEQFF.

The chain uses TRBV29-1 and TRBJ1-1, with D perhaps matching TRBD1 (6 bases). V lost 7 bases to trimming and J lost 0 bases, with 9 bases between them. Germline V gene sequence: CDR1 SQVTM, CDR2 ANQGSEA. The CDR3 is 12 residues long. The CDR3 here is CSADRVNTEAFF. CDR3 DNA sequence: TGCAGCGCGGACAGAGTGAACACTGAAGCTTTCTTT.

This clone has just one count. V usage is TRBV7-6 and J usage is TRBJ2-1, with D maybe TRBD1 (5 bases). The V end was cut by 1 base, the J end by 0 bases, with 16 bases between. The germline gives CDR1 SGHVS, CDR2 FNYEAQ. The CDR3 length is 18 residues. Here the CDR3 reads CASSLGWGSAGSYNEQFF. As DNA, the CDR3 is TGTGCCAGCAGCTTAGGATGGGGCTCGGCAGGCTCCTACAATGAGCAGTTCTTC. Looking up the rest from reference TRBV7-6 and TRBJ2-1 gives the full variable domain: GAGVSQSPRYKVTKRGQDVALRCDPISGHVSLYWYRQALGQGPEFLTYFNYEAQQDKSGLPNDRFSAERPEGSISTLTIQRTEQRDSAMYRCASSLGWGSAGSYNEQFFGPGTRLTVL.

V and J are TRBV25-1 and TRBJ2-2, with 12 positions matching TRBD1. V gave up 6 bases and J gave up 5 bases; unmatched junction bases: 10. In germline, CDR1 is MGHDK, CDR2 SYGVNS. CDR3 length: 17 amino acids. CDR3 amino acids: CASSPAWGQGATGELFF. In DNA, the CDR3 is TGTGCCAGCAGCCCAGCGTGGGGACAGGGGGCAACCGGGGAGCTGTTTTTT.

The chain is built from TRBV11-1 and TRBJ2-7, with 8 nucleotides matching TRBD1. V lost 6 bases, J lost 4 bases, and 8 bases stayed unmatched. Germline values: CDR1 SGHAT, CDR2 FQDESV (reference sequence). The CDR3 is 14 amino acids. Here the CDR3 DNA reads TGTGCCAGCAGTTTTACAGGGGGAATTTACGAGCAGTACTTC. The encoded protein is CASSFTGGIYEQYF.

V usage is TRBV11-3 and J usage is TRBJ2-1; 7 bases fit TRBD2. CDR1 SGHNT and CDR2 YENEEA come from the germline V gene. The CDR3 is 15 amino acids. The J segment lost 6 bases and the V segment lost 5 bases, leaving 10 bases of the junction unmatched. CDR3 coding DNA: TGTGCCAGCAGCCTCGGGTCCCAGCGGGGCAATGAGCAGTTCTTC. Protein sequence: CASSLGSQRGNEQFF.

The V and J genes are TRBV25-1 and TRBJ2-5, with a possible D match to TRBD1 (6 bases). The V gene lost 2 bases and the J gene lost 3 bases, with 19 bases spanning the gap. CDR1 is MGHDK, CDR2 SYGVNS, per germline. The CDR3 extends over 17 amino acids. The CDR3 here is CASSEPGQSPLKETQYF. CDR3 nucleotides: TGTGCCAGCAGTGAACCCGGACAGTCCCCACTAAAAGAGACCCAGTACTTC.